These T cell receptor beta chains were read from a single sample in a study of radiotherapy plus CTLA-4 blockade in lung cancer. Sequencing used immunoSEQ multiplex PCR; TCRdb keeps in-frame clones, though not all of them. The data show over 100,000 clones, with approximately 80% seen just once and roughly 3.5% held by the top ten. The starting material was peripheral blood, obtained from a patient treated with radiotherapy plus ipilimumab. Source of these receptors: a human donor with non-small cell lung cancer that progressed on radiotherapy plus ipilimumab. Some clones in this sample may be carry-over from other donors' samples. Each CDR3 is given with its conserved first and last residue. Fields, in order: CDR3 protein, V gene, D gene. The D gene is left open where the match is weak.

CASTPTGSHESPLHF TRBV5-6 TRBD1
CASSLAPDRVRETQYF TRBV7-7 NA
CASSSAGGAPYEQYF TRBV5-4 TRBD2
CASSDTGWSGYTF TRBV11-2 NA
CASSLSQGPYGYTF TRBV11-1 NA
CASSTEADTEAFF TRBV7-8 NA
CASSYFEVMHSPLHF TRBV6-5 NA
CASSVGTSRRKTDTQYF TRBV9 TRBD2
CATSRDRVGNGNTIYF TRBV15 NA
CASSVAGGSSYNEQFF TRBV7-2 TRBD2
CASSYIAGGRDEQYF TRBV5-4 TRBD2
CATSLGGVDTEAFF TRBV2 NA
CASSLAYGTGLNQPQHF TRBV5-8 TRBD1
CATSRDTGQSYEQYF TRBV15 NA
CASSLTGAPRSYNEQFF TRBV7-2 TRBD1
CASSLRGLTPLHF TRBV27 NA
CASREGVANSPLHF TRBV6-6 NA
CASSLTLSGANVLTF TRBV27 NA
CASSALGVFF TRBV6-5 NA